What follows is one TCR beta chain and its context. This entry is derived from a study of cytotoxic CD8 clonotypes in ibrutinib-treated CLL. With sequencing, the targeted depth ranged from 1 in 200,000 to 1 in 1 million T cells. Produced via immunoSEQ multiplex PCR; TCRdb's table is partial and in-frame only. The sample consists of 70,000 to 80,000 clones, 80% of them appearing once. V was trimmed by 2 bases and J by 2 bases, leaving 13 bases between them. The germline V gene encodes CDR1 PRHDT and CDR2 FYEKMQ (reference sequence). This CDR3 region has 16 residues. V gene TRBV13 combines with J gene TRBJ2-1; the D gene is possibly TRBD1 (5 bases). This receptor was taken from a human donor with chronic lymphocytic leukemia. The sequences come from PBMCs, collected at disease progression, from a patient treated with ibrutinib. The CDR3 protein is CASSLLSTETYNEQFF. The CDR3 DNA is TGTGCCAGCAGCTTACTATCGACAGAAACCTACAATGAGCAGTTCTTC.